The T cell receptor beta chain under discussion was sequenced for a study of cytotoxic CD8 clonotypes in ibrutinib-treated CLL. Study-level points and caveats: Among the clonotypes, public ones were uncommon and contracted or held stable on treatment.

Produced via immunoSEQ multiplex PCR; TCRdb's table is partial and in-frame only. Altogether 85,000 or so clones are present, 70% to 80% being singletons, with the ten largest covering about 4.4%. This clone has a single count. Its matching antigen is unknown. Between the trimmed V and J ends, which lost 0 bases and 6 bases, there was a span of 12 bases. The V gene's germline CDR1 is LGHNA and CDR2 YSLEER. CDR3 size: 14 residues. Sequenced here: PBMCs, sampled after 12 months of ibrutinib treatment. This clonotype originated in a human donor with chronic lymphocytic leukemia. This sequence joins TRBV4-3 and TRBJ2-7; possible D gene TRBD1, 6 bases. CDR3 DNA: TGCGCCAGCAGCCAAGATCCCACAGGGTCCGAGCAGTACTTC. As protein: CASSQDPTGSEQYF.